This T cell receptor (beta chain) is drawn from a study of T cell repertoires in cytomegalovirus infection. TCRdb ran MiXCR on the reads and lists one entry per CDR3 protein. The top ten clones hold roughly 70% of a sample with approximately 100,000 distinct CDR3 sequences, roughly 40% of them seen once. Concerning this clonotype itself: Its cognate antigen is unknown.

The CDR3 sequence is 15 residues long. Trimming took 5 bases from V and 5 from J; bases not matched to a gene: 9. In germline, CDR1 is SGHTA, CDR2 FQGNSA. Study observations and caveats: Ex vivo responses were dominated by HLA-C-restricted CMV-specific TCR beta clonotypes.

The sequences come from CD8+ T cells from cultured PBMCs, collected from culture after CMV antigen stimulation. The sequence came from a human donor in good health (CMV status not recorded). Some clones in this sample may be carry-over from other donors' samples. V usage is TRBV7-2 and J usage is TRBJ2-5, with 9 positions matching TRBD1. In DNA, the CDR3 is TGTGCCAGCAGCCGAGGGGACAGGGTGGGCGAGACCCAGTACTTC. Amino acid sequence: CASSRGDRVGETQYF.